This note documents a single T cell receptor (beta chain) sequence. Germline assignment: CDR1 SGHTS and CDR2 YDEGEE. Trimming removed 1 base from V and 4 bases from J, with 14 bases in between. This CDR3 is built from 16 residues. The data originate from a study of blood T cell repertoires in COVID-19. The wider study: Samples representing acute and convalescent COVID-19 were sourced from the United States, Italy and Spain. T cells, B-cell-depleted T cells, or PBMCs provided the cDNA or gDNA that served as material.

As originally analysed: Amplification with reference gene primers provided the estimates of nucleated cell counts. Sequencing was performed with immunoSEQ multiplex PCR; in TCRdb, only in-frame clones are kept and a portion is missing. V and J calls plus clone size are reproduced from that table; the DNA served to infer D and trimming. Of approximately 170,000 clones in the sample, less than 85% were seen once. The receptor comes from a woman at least 80 years old with active or convalescent COVID-19. Source material: peripheral blood. The rearrangement uses TRBV5-8 and TRBJ1-4; weak D call: TRBD1 (5 bases). The CDR3 region has the DNA TGTGCCAGCAGCTTGTTGTCGACGGGGGGTAATGAAAAACTGTTTTTT. It is translated as CASSLLSTGGNEKLFF.